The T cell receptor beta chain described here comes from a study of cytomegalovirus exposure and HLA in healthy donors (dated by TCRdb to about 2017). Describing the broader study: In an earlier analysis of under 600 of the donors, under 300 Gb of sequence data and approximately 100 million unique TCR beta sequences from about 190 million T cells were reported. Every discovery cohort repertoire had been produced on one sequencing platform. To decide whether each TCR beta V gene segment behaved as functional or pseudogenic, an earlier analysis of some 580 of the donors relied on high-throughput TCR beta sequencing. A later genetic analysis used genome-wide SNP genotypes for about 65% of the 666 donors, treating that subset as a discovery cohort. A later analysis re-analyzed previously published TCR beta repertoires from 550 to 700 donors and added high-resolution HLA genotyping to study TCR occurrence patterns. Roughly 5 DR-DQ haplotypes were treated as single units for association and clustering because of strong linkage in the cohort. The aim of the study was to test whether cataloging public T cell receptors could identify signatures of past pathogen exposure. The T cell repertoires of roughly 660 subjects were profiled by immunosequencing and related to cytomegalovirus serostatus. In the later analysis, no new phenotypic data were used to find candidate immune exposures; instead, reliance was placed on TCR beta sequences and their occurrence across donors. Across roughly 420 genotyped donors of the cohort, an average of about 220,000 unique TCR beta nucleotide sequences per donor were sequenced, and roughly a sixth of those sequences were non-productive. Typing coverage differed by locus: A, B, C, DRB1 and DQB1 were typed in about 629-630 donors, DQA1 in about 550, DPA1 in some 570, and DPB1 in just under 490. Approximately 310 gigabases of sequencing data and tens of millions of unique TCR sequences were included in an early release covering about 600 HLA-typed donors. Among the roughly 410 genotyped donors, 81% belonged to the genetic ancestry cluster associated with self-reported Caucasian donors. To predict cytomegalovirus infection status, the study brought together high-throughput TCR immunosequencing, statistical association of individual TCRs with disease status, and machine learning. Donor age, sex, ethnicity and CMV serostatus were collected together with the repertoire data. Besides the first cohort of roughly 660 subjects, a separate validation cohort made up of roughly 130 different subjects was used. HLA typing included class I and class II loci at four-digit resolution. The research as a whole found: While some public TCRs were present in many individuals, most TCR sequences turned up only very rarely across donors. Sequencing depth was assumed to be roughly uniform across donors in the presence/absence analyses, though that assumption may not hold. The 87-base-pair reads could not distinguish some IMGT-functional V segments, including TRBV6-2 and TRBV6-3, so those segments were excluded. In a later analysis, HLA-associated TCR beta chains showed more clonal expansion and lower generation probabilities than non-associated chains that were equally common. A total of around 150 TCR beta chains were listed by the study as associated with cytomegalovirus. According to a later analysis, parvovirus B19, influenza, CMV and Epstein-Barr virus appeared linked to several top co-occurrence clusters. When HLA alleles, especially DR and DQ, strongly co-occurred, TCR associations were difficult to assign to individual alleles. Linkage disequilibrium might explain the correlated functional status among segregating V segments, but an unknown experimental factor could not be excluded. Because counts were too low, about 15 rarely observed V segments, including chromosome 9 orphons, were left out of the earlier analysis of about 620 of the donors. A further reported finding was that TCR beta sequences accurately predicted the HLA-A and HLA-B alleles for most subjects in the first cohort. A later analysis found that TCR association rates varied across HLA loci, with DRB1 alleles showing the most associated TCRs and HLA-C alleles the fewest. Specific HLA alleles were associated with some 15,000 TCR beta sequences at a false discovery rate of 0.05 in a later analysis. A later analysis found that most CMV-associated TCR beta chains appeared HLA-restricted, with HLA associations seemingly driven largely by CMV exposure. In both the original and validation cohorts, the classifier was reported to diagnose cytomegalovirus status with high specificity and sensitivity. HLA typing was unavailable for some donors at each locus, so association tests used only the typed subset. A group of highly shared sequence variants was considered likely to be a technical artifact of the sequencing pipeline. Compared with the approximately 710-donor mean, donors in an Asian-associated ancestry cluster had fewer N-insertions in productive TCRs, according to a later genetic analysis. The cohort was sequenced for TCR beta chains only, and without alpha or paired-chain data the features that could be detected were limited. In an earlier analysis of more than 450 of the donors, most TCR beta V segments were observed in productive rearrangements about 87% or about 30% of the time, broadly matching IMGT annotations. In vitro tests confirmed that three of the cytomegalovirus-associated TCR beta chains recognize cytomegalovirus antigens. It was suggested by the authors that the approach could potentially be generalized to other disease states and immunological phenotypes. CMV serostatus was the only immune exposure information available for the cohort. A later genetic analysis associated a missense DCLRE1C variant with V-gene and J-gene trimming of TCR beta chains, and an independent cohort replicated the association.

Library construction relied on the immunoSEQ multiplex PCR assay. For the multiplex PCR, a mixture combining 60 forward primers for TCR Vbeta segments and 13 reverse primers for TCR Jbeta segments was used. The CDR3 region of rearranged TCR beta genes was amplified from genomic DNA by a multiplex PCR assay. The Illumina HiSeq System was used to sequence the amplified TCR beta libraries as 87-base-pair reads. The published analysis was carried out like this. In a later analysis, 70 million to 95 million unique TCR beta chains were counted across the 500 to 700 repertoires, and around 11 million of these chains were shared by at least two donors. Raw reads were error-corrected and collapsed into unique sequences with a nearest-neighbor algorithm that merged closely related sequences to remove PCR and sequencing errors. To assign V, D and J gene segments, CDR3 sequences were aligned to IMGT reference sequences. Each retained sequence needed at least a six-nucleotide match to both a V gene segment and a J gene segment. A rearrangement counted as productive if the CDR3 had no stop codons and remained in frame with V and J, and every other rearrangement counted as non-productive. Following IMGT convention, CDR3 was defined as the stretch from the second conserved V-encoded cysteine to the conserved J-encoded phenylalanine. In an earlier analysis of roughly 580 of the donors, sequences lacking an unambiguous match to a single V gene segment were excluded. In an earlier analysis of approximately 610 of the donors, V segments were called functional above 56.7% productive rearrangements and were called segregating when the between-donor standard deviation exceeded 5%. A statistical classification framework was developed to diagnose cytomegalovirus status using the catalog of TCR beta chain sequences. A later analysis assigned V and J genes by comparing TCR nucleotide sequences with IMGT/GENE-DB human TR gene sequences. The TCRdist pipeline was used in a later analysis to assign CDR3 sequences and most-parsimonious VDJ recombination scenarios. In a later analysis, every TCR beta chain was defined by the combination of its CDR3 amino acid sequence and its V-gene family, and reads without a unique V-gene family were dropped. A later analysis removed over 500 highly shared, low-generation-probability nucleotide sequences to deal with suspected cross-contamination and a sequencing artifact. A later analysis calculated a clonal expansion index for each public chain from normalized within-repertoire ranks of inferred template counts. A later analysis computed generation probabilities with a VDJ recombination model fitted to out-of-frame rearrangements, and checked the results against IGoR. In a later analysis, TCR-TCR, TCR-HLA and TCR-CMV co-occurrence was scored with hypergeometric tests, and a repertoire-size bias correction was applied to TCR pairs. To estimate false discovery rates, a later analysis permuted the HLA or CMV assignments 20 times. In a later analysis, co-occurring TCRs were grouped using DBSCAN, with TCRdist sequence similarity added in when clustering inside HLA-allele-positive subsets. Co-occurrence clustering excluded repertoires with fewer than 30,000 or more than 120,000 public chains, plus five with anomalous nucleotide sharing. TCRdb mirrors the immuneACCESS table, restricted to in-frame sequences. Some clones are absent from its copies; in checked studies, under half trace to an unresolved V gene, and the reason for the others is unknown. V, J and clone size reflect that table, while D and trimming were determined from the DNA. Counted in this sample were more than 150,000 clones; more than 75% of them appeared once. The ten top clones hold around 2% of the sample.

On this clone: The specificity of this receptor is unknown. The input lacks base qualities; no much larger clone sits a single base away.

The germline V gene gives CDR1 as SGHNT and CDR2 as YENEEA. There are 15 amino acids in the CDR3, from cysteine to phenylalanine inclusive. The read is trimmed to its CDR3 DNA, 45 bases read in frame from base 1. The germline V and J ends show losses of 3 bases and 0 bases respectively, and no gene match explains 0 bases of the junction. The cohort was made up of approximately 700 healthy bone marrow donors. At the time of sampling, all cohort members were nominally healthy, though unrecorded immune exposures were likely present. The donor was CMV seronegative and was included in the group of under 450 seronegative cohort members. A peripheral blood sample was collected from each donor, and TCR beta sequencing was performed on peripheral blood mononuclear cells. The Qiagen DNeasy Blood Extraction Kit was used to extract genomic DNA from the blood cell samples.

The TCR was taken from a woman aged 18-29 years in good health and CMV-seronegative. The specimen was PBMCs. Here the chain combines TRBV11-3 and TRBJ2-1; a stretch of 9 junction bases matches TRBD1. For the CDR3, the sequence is CASSLGQGSYNEQFF. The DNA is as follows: TGTGCCAGCAGCTTGGGACAGGGCTCCTACAATGAGCAGTTCTTC.